The entry below gives a single TCR beta chain sequence along with its context. Its antigen is undetermined. The study ran its PCR with 60 Vbeta and 13 Jbeta primers. Original analysis: In a later analysis, about 9.9 million of approximately 81 million unique beta chains occurred in at least two donors. TCRdb's copy holds only in-frame clones and misses some; the assay was immunoSEQ multiplex PCR. V and J calls and clone size are given by that table; D and trimming were obtained from the DNA. This repertoire shows 100,000 to 150,000 clones, 73% found once; its top ten account for under 5.5%. The entry originates in a study of cytomegalovirus exposure and HLA in healthy donors. Study as a whole: Of several hundred genotyped donors, approximately 80% clustered with self-reported Caucasian donors.

Study-level points and caveats: Among the most significant clusters, several appeared linked to common viral pathogens in a later analysis. Reportedly, cytomegalovirus status was diagnosed with high sensitivity and specificity.

CDR3 length equals 13 residues. With V trimmed by 4 bases and J by 7 bases, 0 bases remained unmatched. Germline values: CDR1 SNHLY, CDR2 FYNNEI. The genes are TRBV2 and TRBJ2-5, with TRBD2 matching over 13 bases. The TCR sequence derives from a man in his 60s in good health and CMV-seropositive. The source material was PBMCs. CDR3 nucleotide sequence: TGTGCCAGCAGTGGACTAGCGGGGGGGACCCAGTACTTC. Encoded protein: CASSGLAGGTQYF.